This T cell receptor beta chain originates from a study of T cell repertoires in cytomegalovirus infection. Study context: CMV epitopes that were recently identified and HLA-C-restricted were used alongside well-studied HLA-B-restricted ones. Public TCR beta signatures were indicative of both CMV infection and a matching HLA type. The study, taken as a whole, reports: In two of eight donors, the top clonotype was HLA-C-restricted CMV-specific.

In regard to this clonotype: Its antigen remains unknown.

The CDR3 length is 15 residues. Trimming removed 2 bases from V and 2 bases from J, with 12 bases in between. Germline V gene sequence: CDR1 MDHEN, CDR2 SYDVKM. MiXCR, applied by TCRdb to the reads, yields one record per CDR3 protein. The sample has fewer than 1,000,000 distinct CDR3 sequences, 31% seen once. This clonotype was obtained from a human donor in good health (CMV status not recorded). Some clones in this sample may be carry-over from other donors' samples. The gene calls are TRBV28 and TRBJ2-5; D tentatively reads TRBD1 or TRBD2 (6 bases each). Sequences were derived from cultured CD8+ T cells from PBMCs, sampled from culture after CMV antigen stimulation. CDR3 sequence (DNA): TGTGCCAGCAGTTTAGGGGGGCAGTATCAAGAGACCCAGTACTTC. Translation gives CASSLGGQYQETQYF.